The T cell receptor beta chain described here comes from a study of CD8 T cells in Susac syndrome. V lost 4 bases to trimming and J lost 1 base; unmatched junction nucleotides: 7. The CDR3 spans 17 residues. Germline V CDR1 and CDR2: SGHDT, YYEEEE. Random hexamers were used to reverse transcribe about 0.45 to 1 ug of RNA. TCR beta CDR3 was amplified by immunoSEQ multiplex PCR. This amplification extended across 54 Vbeta and 13 Jbeta segments. TCRdb processed the immunoSEQ multiplex PCR reads anew with MiXCR; each CDR3 protein has one entry. This table has approximately 83,000 distinct CDR3 sequences, over 85% appearing once.

The chain uses TRBV5-6 and TRBJ2-2, with 10 bases aligning to TRBD2. Source material: CD8+ T cells from PBMCs. The TCR comes from a human donor with Susac syndrome. CDR3: CASSDTGTSENTGELFF. CDR3 bases: TGTGCCAGCAGCGATACCGGGACTAGCGAGAACACCGGGGAGCTGTTTTTT.